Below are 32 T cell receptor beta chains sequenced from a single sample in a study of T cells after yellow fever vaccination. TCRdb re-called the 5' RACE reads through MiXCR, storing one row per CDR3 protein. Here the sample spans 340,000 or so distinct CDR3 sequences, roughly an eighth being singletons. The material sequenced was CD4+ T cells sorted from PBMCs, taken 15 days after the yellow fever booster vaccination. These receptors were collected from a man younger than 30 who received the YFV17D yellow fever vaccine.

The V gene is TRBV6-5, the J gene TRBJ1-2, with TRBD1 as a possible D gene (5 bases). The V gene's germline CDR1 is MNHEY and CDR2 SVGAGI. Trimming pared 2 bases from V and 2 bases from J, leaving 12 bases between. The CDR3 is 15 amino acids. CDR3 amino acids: CASSYARGGNYGYTF. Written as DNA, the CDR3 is TGTGCCAGCAGTTACGCAAGGGGAGGAAACTATGGCTACACCTTC.

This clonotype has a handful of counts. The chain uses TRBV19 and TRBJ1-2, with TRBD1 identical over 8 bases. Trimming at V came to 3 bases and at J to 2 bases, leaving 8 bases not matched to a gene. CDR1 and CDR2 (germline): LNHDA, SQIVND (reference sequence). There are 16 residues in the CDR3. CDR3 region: CASSIRTGRTNYGYTF. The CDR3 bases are TGTGCCAGTAGTATCCGGACAGGGAGGACAAACTATGGCTACACCTTC.

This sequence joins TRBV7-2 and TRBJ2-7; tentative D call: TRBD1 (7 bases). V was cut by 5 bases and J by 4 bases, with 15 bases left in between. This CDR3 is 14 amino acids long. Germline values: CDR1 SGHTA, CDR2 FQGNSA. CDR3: CASSPRRGRYEQYF. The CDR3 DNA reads TGTGCCAGCAGCCCCCGGAGGGGGCGATACGAGCAGTACTTC.

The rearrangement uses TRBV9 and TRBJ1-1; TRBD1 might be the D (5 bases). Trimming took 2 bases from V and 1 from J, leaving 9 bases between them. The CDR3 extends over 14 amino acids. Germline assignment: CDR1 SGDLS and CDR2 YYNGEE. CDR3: CASSVGRENTEAFF. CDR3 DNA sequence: TGTGCCAGCAGCGTCGGCAGGGAGAACACTGAAGCTTTCTTT.

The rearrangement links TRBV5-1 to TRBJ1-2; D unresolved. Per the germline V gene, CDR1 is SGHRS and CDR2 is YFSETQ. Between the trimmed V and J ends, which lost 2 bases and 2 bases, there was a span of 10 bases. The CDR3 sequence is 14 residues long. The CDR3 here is CASSFNPGNYGYTF. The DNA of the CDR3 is TGCGCCAGCAGCTTTAATCCGGGAAACTATGGCTACACCTTC.

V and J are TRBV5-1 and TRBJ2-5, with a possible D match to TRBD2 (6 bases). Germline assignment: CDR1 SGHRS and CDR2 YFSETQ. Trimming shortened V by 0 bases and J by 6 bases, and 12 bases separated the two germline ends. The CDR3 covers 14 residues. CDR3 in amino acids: CASSLGSGRKTQYF. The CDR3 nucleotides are TGCGCCAGCAGCTTGGGGTCAGGGAGGAAGACCCAGTACTTC.

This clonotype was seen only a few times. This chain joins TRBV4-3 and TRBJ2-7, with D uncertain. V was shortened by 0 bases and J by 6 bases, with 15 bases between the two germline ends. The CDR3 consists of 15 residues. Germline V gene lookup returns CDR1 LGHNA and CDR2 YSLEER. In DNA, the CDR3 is TGCGCCAGCAGCCAAGATGCTGACGGTCGGCGCGAGCAGTACTTC. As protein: CASSQDADGRREQYF.

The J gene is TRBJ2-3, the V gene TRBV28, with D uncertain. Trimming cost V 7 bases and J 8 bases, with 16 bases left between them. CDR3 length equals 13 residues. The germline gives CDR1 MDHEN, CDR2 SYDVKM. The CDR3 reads CASTLVGRGTQYF. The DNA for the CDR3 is TGTGCCAGCACTCTTGTCGGTAGAGGTACGCAGTATTTT.

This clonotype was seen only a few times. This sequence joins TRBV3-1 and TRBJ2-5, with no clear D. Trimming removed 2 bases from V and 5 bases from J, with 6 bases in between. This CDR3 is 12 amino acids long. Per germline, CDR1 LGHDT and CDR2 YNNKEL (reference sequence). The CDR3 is CASSQPGETQYF. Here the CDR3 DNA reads TGTGCCAGCAGCCAACCCGGGGAGACCCAGTACTTC.

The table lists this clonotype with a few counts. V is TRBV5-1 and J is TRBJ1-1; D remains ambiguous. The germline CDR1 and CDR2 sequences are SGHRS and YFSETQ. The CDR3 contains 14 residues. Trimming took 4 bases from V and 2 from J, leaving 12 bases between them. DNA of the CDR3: TGCGCCAGCAGCCCGCCACGTAGTAACACTGAAGCTTTCTTT. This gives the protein CASSPPRSNTEAFF.

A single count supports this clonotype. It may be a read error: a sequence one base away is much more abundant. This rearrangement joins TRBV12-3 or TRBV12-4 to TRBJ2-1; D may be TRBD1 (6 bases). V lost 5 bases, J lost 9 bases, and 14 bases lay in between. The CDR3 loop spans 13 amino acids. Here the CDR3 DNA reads TGTGCCAGCAGTGCAACAGGGCTCATTGAGCAGTTCTTC. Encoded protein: CASSATGLIEQFF.

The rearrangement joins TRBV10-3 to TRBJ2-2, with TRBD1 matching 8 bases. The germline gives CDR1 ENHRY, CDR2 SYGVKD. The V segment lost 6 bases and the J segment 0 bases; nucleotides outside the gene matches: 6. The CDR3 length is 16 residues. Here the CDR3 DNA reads TGTGCCATCAGCGGTCGACAGGGGACGAACACCGGGGAGCTGTTTTTT. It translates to CAISGRQGTNTGELFF.

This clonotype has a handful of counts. CDR3 DNA sequence: TGTGCCAGCGGGTTAATCTCCAGCAGCTACGAGCAGTACTTC. This gives the protein CASGLISSSYEQYF. V is TRBV6-2 or TRBV6-3 and J is TRBJ2-7; D is unresolved. The CDR3 spans 14 residues. Germline V gene lookup returns CDR1 MNHEY and CDR2 SVGEGT. V lost 8 bases to trimming and J lost 3 bases, with 17 bases between them.

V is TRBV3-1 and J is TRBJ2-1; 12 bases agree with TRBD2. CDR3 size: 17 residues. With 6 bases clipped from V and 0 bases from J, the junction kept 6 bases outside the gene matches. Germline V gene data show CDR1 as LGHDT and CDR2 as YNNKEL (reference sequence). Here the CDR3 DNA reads TGTGCCAGCAGGCCTACTAGCGGGGGGAGCTCCTACAATGAGCAGTTCTTC. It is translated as CASRPTSGGSSYNEQFF.

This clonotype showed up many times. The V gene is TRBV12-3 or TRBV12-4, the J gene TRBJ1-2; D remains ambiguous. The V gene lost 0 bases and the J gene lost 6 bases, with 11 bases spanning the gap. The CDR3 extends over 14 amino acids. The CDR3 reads CASSLAHVPDGYTF. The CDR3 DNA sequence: TGTGCCAGCAGTTTAGCGCATGTCCCGGATGGCTACACCTTC.

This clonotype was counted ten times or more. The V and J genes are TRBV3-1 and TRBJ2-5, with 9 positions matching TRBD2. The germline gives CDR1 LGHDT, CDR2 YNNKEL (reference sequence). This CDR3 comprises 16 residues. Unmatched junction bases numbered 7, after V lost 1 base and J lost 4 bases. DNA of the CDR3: TGTGCCAGCAGCCAAGGGGGTAGCGGGGGACCAGAGACCCAGTACTTC. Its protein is CASSQGGSGGPETQYF.

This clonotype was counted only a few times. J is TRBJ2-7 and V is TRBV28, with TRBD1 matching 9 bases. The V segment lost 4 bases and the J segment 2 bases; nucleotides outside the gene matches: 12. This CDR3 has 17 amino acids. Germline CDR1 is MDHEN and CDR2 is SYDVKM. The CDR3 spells CASSCRDRVAGTYEQYV. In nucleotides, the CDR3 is TGTGCCAGCAGTTGCCGGGACAGGGTTGCCGGGACCTACGAGCAGTACGTC.

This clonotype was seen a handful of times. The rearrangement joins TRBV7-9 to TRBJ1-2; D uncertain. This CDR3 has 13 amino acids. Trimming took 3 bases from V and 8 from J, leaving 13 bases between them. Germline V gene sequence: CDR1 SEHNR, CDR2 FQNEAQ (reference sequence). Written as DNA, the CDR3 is TGTGCCAGCAGCTTTAGCCCCGGGTCGGGCTACACCTTC. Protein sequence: CASSFSPGSGYTF.

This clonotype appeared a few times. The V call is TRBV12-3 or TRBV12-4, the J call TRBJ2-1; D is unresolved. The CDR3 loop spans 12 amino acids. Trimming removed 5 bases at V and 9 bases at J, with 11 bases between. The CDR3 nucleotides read TGTGCCAGCAGTCCGAGATTAGTTGAGCAGTTCTTC. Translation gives CASSPRLVEQFF.

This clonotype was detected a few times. The CDR3 reads CASSTGQGGHNEQFF. CDR3 DNA: TGTGCCAGCAGCACGGGGCAGGGGGGTCACAATGAGCAGTTCTTC. The rearrangement uses TRBV11-2 and TRBJ2-1, with a tentative D call TRBD1 (7 bases). The germline V gene encodes CDR1 SGHAT and CDR2 FQNNGV. The CDR3 is 15 amino acids. Trimming left V 5 bases short and J 5 bases short, with 16 bases between.

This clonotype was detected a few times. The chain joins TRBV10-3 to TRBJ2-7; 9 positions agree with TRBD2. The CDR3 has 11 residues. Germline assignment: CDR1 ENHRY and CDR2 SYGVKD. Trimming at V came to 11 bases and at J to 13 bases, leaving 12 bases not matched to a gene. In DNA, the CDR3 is TGTGCCGCGGGGGGGGGGACAGAGGTTTACGTC. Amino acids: CAAGGGTEVYV.

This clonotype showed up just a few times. The CDR3 region is CASAPRSGEKLFF. As DNA, the CDR3 is TGTGCCAGCGCCCCCCGGTCCGGTGAAAAACTGTTTTTT. The chain recombines TRBV7-2 with TRBJ1-4; D uncertain. V was cut by 8 bases and J by 7 bases, with 14 bases left in between. Germline lookup yields CDR1 SGHTA and CDR2 FQGNSA. CDR3 length: 13 amino acids.

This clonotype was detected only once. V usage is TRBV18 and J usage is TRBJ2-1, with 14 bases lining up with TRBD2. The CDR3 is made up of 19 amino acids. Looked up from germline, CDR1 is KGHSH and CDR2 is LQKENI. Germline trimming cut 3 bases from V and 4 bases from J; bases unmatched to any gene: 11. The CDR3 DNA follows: TGTGCCAGCTCACCGCTACGGACTAGCGGGGGGCTTTCTTACAATGAGCAGTTCTTC. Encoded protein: CASSPLRTSGGLSYNEQFF.

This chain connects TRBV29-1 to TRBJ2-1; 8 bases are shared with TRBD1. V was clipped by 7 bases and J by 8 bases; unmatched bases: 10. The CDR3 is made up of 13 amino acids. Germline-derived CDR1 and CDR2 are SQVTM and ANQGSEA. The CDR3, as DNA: TGCAGCGGGAACCGAGACAGGGGTCATGAGCAGTTCTTC. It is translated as CSGNRDRGHEQFF.

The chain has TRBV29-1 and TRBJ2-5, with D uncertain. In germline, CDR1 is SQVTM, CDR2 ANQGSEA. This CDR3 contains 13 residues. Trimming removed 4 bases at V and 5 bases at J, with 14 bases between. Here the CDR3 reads CSVATNIKETQYF. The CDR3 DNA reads TGCAGCGTTGCAACAAACATCAAGGAGACCCAGTACTTC.

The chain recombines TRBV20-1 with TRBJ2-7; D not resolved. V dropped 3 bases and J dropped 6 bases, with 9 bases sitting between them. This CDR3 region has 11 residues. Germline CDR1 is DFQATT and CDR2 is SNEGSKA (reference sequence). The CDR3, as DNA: TGCAGTGCTAGTGCTAAGTCCGAGCAGTACTTC. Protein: CSASAKSEQYF.

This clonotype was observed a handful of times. CDR3 coding DNA: TGTGCCAGCAGCTCCGAGAGGGGTGTTCTGCAAACTAATGAAAAACTGTTTTTT. It codes for CASSSERGVLQTNEKLFF. This chain links TRBV7-9 with TRBJ1-4; TRBD1 might be the D (5 bases). The CDR3 contains 18 residues. Trimming took 4 bases from V and 1 from J, leaving 19 bases between them. Germline V gene lookup returns CDR1 SEHNR and CDR2 FQNEAQ (reference sequence). Looking up the rest from reference TRBV7-9 and TRBJ1-4 gives the full variable domain: DTGVSQNPRHKITKRGQNVTFRCDPISEHNRLYWYRQTLGQGPEFLTYFQNEAQLEKSRLLSDRFSAERPKGSFSTLEIQRTEQGDSAMYLCASSSERGVLQTNEKLFFGSGTQLSVL.

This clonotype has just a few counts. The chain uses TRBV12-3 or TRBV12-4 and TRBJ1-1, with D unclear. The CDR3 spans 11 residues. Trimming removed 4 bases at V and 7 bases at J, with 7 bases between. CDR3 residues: CASSWALEAFF. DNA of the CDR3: TGTGCCAGCAGTTGGGCGCTTGAAGCTTTCTTT.

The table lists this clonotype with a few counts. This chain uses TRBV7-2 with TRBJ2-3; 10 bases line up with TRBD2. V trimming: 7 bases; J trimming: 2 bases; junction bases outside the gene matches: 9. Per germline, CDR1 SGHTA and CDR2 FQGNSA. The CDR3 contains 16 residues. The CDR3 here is CASTLTSGAYTDTQYF. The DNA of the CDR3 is TGTGCCAGCACCCTAACTAGCGGGGCTTACACAGATACGCAGTATTTT.

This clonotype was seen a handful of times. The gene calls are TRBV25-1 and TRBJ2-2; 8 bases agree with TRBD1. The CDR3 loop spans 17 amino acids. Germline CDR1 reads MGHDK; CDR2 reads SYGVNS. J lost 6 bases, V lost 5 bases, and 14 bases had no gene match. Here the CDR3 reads CASSSRGRGQTAGELFF. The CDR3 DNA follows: TGTGCCAGCAGTTCCAGGGGCAGGGGGCAAACTGCCGGGGAGCTGTTTTTT.

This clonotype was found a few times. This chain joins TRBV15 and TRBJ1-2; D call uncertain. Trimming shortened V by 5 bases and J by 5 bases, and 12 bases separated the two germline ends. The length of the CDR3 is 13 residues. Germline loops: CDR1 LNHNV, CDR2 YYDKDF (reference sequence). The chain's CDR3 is CATSPDGRYGYTF. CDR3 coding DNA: TGTGCCACCAGCCCGGACGGGAGGTATGGCTACACCTTC.

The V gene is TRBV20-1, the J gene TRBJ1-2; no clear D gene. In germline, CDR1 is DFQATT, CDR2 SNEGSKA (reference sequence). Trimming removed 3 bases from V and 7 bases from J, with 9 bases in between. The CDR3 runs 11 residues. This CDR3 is CSASTNGGYTF. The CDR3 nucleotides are TGCAGTGCTAGTACGAATGGTGGCTACACCTTC.